This T cell receptor (beta chain) derives from a study of preoperative IRX-2 immunotherapy in early breast cancer. Documented treatment: preoperative locoregional IRX-2 cytokine immunotherapy. The germline gives CDR1 LNHDA, CDR2 SQIVND (reference sequence). CDR3 length: 15 residues. The germline V and J ends were trimmed by 4 bases and 0 bases, with 12 bases remaining between them. Generated by immunoSEQ multiplex PCR, the TCRdb table keeps only in-frame clones and is missing some. This table has approximately 38,000 clones, roughly 82% appearing once. V and J are TRBV19 and TRBJ1-2; D is uncertain. The sequence derives from a human donor with breast cancer. The sample consisted of lymph node tissue, taken after IRX-2 immunotherapy. CDR3 residues: CASSKAAYPNYGYTF. In DNA, the CDR3 is TGTGCCAGTAGTAAGGCAGCCTACCCTAACTATGGCTACACCTTC.